Following are 19 T cell receptor beta chains from one sample sequenced in a study of preoperative IRX-2 immunotherapy in early breast cancer. The treatment was: preoperative locoregional IRX-2 cytokine immunotherapy. Clones were sequenced by immunoSEQ multiplex PCR, and TCRdb holds only the in-frame ones, with some missing. The sample yields around 28,000 clones, roughly 89% seen once. Specimen collection occurred from a patient treated with IRX-2 immunotherapy. The receptor source for this set is a human donor with breast cancer.

In the case of this clone: An end of the junction differs from the germline gene, which may be a read error. The V and J genes are TRBV7-9 and TRBJ2-7, with TRBD2 identical over 7 bases. Germline V lookup: CDR1 SEHNR, CDR2 FQNEAQ (reference sequence). This CDR3 contains 15 residues. CDR3 loop: CASSQENRGAYEQYF. The CDR3 DNA sequence: TGCGCCAGCAGCCAAGAGAACCGGGGGGCCTACGAGCAGTACTTC.

This clone was detected once. The J gene is TRBJ2-7, the V gene TRBV7-9; D might be TRBD1 or TRBD2, each matching 7 bases. V shed 5 bases and J shed 2 bases, with 16 bases lying between them. CDR3 length: 15 residues. The germline gives CDR1 SEHNR, CDR2 FQNEAQ (reference sequence). The CDR3 protein is CASSEGSGTAYEQYF. In DNA, the CDR3 is TGTGCCAGCAGCGAGGGAAGCGGGACAGCCTACGAGCAGTACTTC.

Concerning this clone itself: The same CDR3 can be traced to other DNA sequences in this sample. This chain joins TRBV6-6 and TRBJ2-7; D is possibly TRBD2 (7 bases). V lost 0 bases to trimming and J lost 3 bases, with 9 bases between them. The CDR3 is made up of 14 amino acids. Germline V gene data show CDR1 as MNHNY and CDR2 as SVGAGI (reference sequence). CDR3 sequence reads: CASSYSRGGYEQYF. The CDR3 nucleotides read TGTGCCAGCAGTTACTCGAGGGGGGGCTACGAGCAGTACTTC.

The genes are TRBV28 and TRBJ1-1; possible D gene TRBD1, 6 bases. Germline CDR1 reads MDHEN; CDR2 reads SYDVKM. The CDR3 totals 16 residues. V gave up 6 bases and J gave up 5 bases, with 22 bases separating them. DNA of the CDR3: TGTGCCAGCAGCCAAACCCTGCAAGGGGGTAGGACTGAAGCTTTCTTT. It yields the protein CASSQTLQGGRTEAFF.

The rearrangement uses TRBV30 and TRBJ1-2; D remains unclear. V lost 1 base to trimming and J lost 11 bases, with 11 bases between them. This CDR3 spans 11 amino acids. CDR1 and CDR2 from the germline V gene are GTSNPN and SVGIG (reference sequence). CDR3 in amino acids: CAWSDAHWYTF. In nucleotides, the CDR3 is TGTGCCTGGAGTGACGCCCATTGGTACACCTTC.

CDR3 nucleotides: TGTGCCAGTAGTCGGACGGTGAACACTGAAGCTTTCTTT. This gives the protein CASSRTVNTEAFF. The V call is TRBV19, the J call TRBJ1-1, with D unresolved. The length of the CDR3 is 13 residues. Trimming stripped 5 bases from V and 0 bases from J, with 7 bases between. CDR1 is LNHDA and CDR2 is SQIVND in the germline V gene (reference sequence).

The V call is TRBV9, the J call TRBJ2-2; 7 nucleotides align to TRBD2. The CDR3 is 16 residues long. Germline V gene lookup returns CDR1 SGDLS and CDR2 YYNGEE. The V segment lost 0 bases and the J segment 0 bases; nucleotides outside the gene matches: 2. This CDR3 reads CASSVGGLTNTGELFF. The CDR3 DNA reads as TGTGCCAGCAGCGTAGGGGGACTAACGAACACCGGGGAGCTGTTTTTT. Drawing the rest from reference TRBV9 and TRBJ2-2, the complete variable domain is DSGVTQTPKHLITATGQRVTLRCSPRSGDLSVYWYQQSLDQGLQFLIQYYNGEERAKGNILERFSAQQFPDLHSELNLSSLELGDSALYFCASSVGGLTNTGELFFGEGSRLTVL.

The rearrangement joins TRBV29-1 to TRBJ2-5; a possible D gene is TRBD2 (6 bases). CDR1 and CDR2 from the germline V gene are SQVTM and ANQGSEA. V was shortened by 1 base and J by 5 bases, with 8 bases between the two germline ends. CDR3 size: 12 residues. The chain's CDR3 is CSVEGGRETQYF. DNA for the CDR3: TGCAGCGTTGAAGGTGGGAGGGAGACCCAGTACTTC.

The rearrangement uses TRBV18 and TRBJ1-3; D not resolved. V was pared by 4 bases and J by 0 bases, with 19 bases between. Per the germline V gene, CDR1 is KGHSH and CDR2 is LQKENI. This CDR3 comprises 18 residues. CDR3 bases: TGTGCCAGCTCACTCCAAGCAGATGTGGGCCACTCTGGAAACACCATATATTTT. Translated: CASSLQADVGHSGNTIYF.

V and J are TRBV6-1 and TRBJ1-2, with TRBD1 identical over 7 bases. In germline, CDR1 is MNHNS, CDR2 SASEGT. The ends lost 6 bases at V and 4 bases at J; junction bases unmatched: 8. This CDR3 is built from 14 residues. In DNA, the CDR3 is TGTGCCAGCAGGGATTCGACAGGGTTCTATGGCTACACCTTC. Translation: CASRDSTGFYGYTF.

The rearrangement uses TRBV28 and TRBJ1-2; D might be TRBD1 (5 bases). Germline CDR1 and CDR2: MDHEN and SYDVKM. The V end lost 10 bases, the J end lost 4 bases, and 16 bases lay between the germline ends. The CDR3 spans 13 residues. The CDR3: CATLPGLRYGYTF. The CDR3 nucleotides read TGTGCCACTTTACCGGGGCTTCGCTATGGCTACACCTTC.

The chain recombines TRBV7-2 with TRBJ2-1, with 7 bases lining up with TRBD2. In germline, CDR1 is SGHTA, CDR2 FQGNSA. V was clipped by 0 bases and J by 4 bases; unmatched bases: 3. The CDR3 is made up of 15 amino acids. This CDR3 reads CASSLAGGNYNEQFF. In DNA, the CDR3 is TGTGCCAGCAGCTTAGCCGGGGGGAATTACAATGAGCAGTTCTTC.

The chain links TRBV9 to TRBJ1-2; D possibly corresponds to TRBD1 (5 bases). V was trimmed by 0 bases and J by 5 bases, leaving 8 bases between them. CDR1 and CDR2 (germline): SGDLS, YYNGEE. The CDR3 consists of 13 residues. The CDR3 loop reads CASSVVGGYGYTF. CDR3 DNA: TGTGCCAGCAGCGTAGTCGGGGGGTATGGCTACACCTTC.

The genes are TRBV9 and TRBJ2-5; no clear D. The CDR3 consists of 14 residues. CDR1 is SGDLS, CDR2 YYNGEE, per germline. V lost 0 bases, J lost 4 bases, and 10 bases lay in between. The CDR3, as DNA: TGTGCCAGCAGCGTAGGGAACAGTAGAGAGACCCAGTACTTC. Translated, it gives CASSVGNSRETQYF.

J is TRBJ2-3 and V is TRBV5-1, with 15 bases matching TRBD2. V lost 3 bases, J lost 2 bases, and 4 bases stayed unmatched. From germline, CDR1 is SGHRS and CDR2 YFSETQ. CDR3 size: 17 residues. Here the CDR3 DNA reads TGCGCCAGCAGCTACTGGACTAGCGGGGGGGCCACAGATACGCAGTATTTT. Amino acids: CASSYWTSGGATDTQYF.

This clone has only one observation. The chain links TRBV19 to TRBJ2-1, with 14 positions matching TRBD2. The CDR3 runs 15 residues. The J segment lost 5 bases and the V segment lost 6 bases, leaving 3 bases of the junction unmatched. Per germline, CDR1 LNHDA and CDR2 SQIVND (reference sequence). The CDR3 DNA sequence: TGTGCCAGTAGGCCGACTAGCGGGAGGGACAATGAGCAGTTCTTC. Translated: CASRPTSGRDNEQFF.

This CDR3 reads CASGIVRGRANTGELFF. DNA of the CDR3: TGTGCCAGCGGCATAGTCAGGGGGCGTGCAAACACCGGGGAGCTGTTTTTT. The chain is built from TRBV9 and TRBJ2-2; 8 bases match TRBD1. Trimming at V came to 7 bases and at J to 2 bases, leaving 13 bases not matched to a gene. The CDR3 is 17 amino acids. Per the germline V gene, CDR1 is SGDLS and CDR2 is YYNGEE.

The J gene is TRBJ2-7, the V gene TRBV2; 9 bases match TRBD2. The V segment lost 7 bases and the J segment 0 bases; nucleotides outside the gene matches: 4. Germline V gene sequence: CDR1 SNHLY, CDR2 FYNNEI. This CDR3 is built from 14 residues. CDR3 sequence reads: CASTTTSGSYEQYF. The CDR3 DNA reads as TGTGCCAGCACGACGACTAGCGGCTCCTACGAGCAGTACTTC.

V usage is TRBV9 and J usage is TRBJ2-1, with a tentative D call TRBD2 (7 bases). Trimming took 3 bases from V and 0 from J, leaving 13 bases between them. Per the germline V gene, CDR1 is SGDLS and CDR2 is YYNGEE. This CDR3 region has 16 residues. The CDR3 here is CASSERGGGSYNEQFF. Here the CDR3 DNA reads TGTGCCAGCAGCGAGAGAGGGGGGGGCTCCTACAATGAGCAGTTCTTC.